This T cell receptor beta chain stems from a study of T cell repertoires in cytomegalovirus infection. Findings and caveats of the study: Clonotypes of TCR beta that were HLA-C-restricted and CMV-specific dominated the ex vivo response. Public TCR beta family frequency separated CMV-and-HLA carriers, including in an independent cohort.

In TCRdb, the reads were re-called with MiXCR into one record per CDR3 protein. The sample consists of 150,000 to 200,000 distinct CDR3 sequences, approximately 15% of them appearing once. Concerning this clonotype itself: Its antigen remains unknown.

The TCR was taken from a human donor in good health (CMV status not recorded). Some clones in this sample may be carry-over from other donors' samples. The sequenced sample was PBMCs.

The CDR3 bases are TGTGCCAGCAAGGGGGGGGCGTCGAGCACAGATACGCAGTATTTT. This codes for CASKGGASSTDTQYF. The chain uses TRBV2 and TRBJ2-3; D might be TRBD2 (7 bases). Germline lookup yields CDR1 SNHLY and CDR2 FYNNEI. V was trimmed by 7 bases and J by 0 bases, leaving 14 bases between them. The CDR3 length is 15 residues.